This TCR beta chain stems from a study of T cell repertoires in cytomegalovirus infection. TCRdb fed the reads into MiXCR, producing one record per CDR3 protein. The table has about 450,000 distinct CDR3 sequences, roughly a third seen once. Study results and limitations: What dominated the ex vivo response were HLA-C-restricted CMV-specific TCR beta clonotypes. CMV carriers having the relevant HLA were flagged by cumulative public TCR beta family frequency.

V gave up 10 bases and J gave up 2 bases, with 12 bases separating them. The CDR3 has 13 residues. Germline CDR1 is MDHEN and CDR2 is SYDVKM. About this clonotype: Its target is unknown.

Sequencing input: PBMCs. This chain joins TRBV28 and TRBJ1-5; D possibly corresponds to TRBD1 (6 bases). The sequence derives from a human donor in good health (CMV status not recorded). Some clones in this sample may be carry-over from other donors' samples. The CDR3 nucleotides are TGTGCCACCCGACAGGTTGGCAATCAGCCCCAGCATTTT. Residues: CATRQVGNQPQHF.